These T cell receptor beta chains were read from a single sample in a study of cytomegalovirus exposure and HLA in healthy donors. Sequenced by immunoSEQ multiplex PCR; TCRdb stores in-frame clones only, minus some. The repertoire holds roughly 97,000 clones, with 73% as singletons. The sequencing sample was made of PBMCs. All receptors come from a man aged 35-49 years in good health and CMV-seronegative. The CDR3 runs from the conserved cysteine through the conserved F or W. D genes are given only for firm matches.

TRBV19,TRBJ2-7,TRBD1,CASSNPGQVRYEQYF,TGTGCCAGTAGTAACCCGGGACAGGTCAGGTACGAGCAGTACTTC
TRBV4-2,TRBJ2-1,TRBD1,CASSQDGTGGYNEQFF,TGTGCCAGCAGCCAAGATGGGACAGGGGGCTACAATGAGCAGTTCTTC
TRBV6-6,TRBJ1-1,TRBD1,CASAPGQGNTEAFF,TGTGCCAGCGCCCCGGGACAGGGGAACACTGAAGCTTTCTTT